The clone carrying this T cell receptor beta chain was picked up many times. Antigen unknown. V was trimmed by 6 bases and J by 9 bases, leaving 18 bases between them. The CDR3 covers 12 residues. Germline lookup yields CDR1 DFQATT and CDR2 SNEGSKA (reference sequence). This entry belongs to a study of CD8 T cells in ankylosing spondylitis. TCRdb reanalysed the 5' RACE reads using MiXCR and keeps one entry per CDR3 protein. This sample has some 140,000 distinct CDR3 sequences, with about 8% found just once. The study, taken as a whole, reports: Matched ankylosing spondylitis synovial fluid reportedly showed significant enrichment of disease-linked clones. Some motif variants were previously reported in reactive arthritis synovial fluid and blood. What seemed typical of ankylosing spondylitis blood was a TCR beta motif built from several highly homologous variants.

The rearrangement joins TRBV20-1 to TRBJ2-7; D is undetermined. What was sequenced was synovial fluid, either unsorted or a sorted T cell fraction (not recorded which). The sequence came from a male donor with ankylosing spondylitis. The CDR3 region is CSAKTRLRGQYF. CDR3 bases: TGCAGTGCCAAAACTCGGTTACGTGGGCAGTACTTC.